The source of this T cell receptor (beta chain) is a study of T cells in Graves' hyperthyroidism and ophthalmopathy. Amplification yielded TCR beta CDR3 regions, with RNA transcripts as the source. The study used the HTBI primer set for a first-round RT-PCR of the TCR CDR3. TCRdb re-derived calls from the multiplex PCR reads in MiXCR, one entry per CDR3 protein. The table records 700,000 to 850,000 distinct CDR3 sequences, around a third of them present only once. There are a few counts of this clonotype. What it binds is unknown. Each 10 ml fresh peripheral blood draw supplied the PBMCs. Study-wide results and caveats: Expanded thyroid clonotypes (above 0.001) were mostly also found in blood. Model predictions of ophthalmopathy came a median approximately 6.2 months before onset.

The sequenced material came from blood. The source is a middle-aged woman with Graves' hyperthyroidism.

The chain's CDR3 is CASGLAGNTIYF. The CDR3 DNA is TGTGCTAGTGGTTTGGCGGGAAACACCATATATTTT. V is TRBV12-5 and J is TRBJ1-3; D not certain. Looked up from germline, CDR1 is LGHNT and CDR2 is FRNRAP. Trimming took off 1 base at V and 4 bases at J, with 2 bases between the two ends. This CDR3 comprises 12 residues.